This T cell receptor (beta chain) was recorded in a study of T cells in Graves' hyperthyroidism and ophthalmopathy. Regarding the study as a whole: The model anticipated ophthalmopathy a median about 7 months pre-onset.

Germline V gene sequence: CDR1 SGHRS, CDR2 YFSETQ. There are 14 residues in the CDR3. Template material for amplifying TCR beta CDR3 regions consisted of RNA transcripts. During a first-round RT-PCR of the TCR CDR3, the HTBI primer set was used. Each CDR3 protein gets one entry after TCRdb re-called the multiplex PCR reads with MiXCR. The sample holds a few hundred thousand distinct CDR3 sequences, around 16% seen once. This clonotype was seen a few times. Its antigen is undetermined. The junction and the germline gene differ at one end; a read error may be behind it. The sequence came from a woman in her forties with Graves' ophthalmopathy. V gene TRBV5-1 combines with J gene TRBJ2-7; TRBD2 matches 7 bases. The sequencing input was blood. CDR3 amino acids: CASGLVPGGDEQYF. The CDR3, as DNA: TGCGCCAGCGGCTTGGTTCCGGGAGGAGACGAGCAGTACTTC.